At least ten counts were recorded for the clone carrying this TCR beta chain. The antigen remains undetermined. The data originate from a study of neurological immune-mediated disorders. The cDNA was generated through 5'RACE incorporating 10-nucleotide random UMIs. In TCRdb, the 5' RACE reads were re-called with MiXCR into one record per CDR3 protein. Of about 66,000 distinct CDR3 sequences listed, 3.5% to 5% are singletons. Whole-study findings and limits: Phylogenetic grouping assigned the repertoires of 18 of 34 multiple sclerosis patients to a single related-CDR3 cluster, representing a possible signature. Expanded clones shared no CDR3 amino acid sequences across subjects, suggesting private repertoires in all groups.

The length of the CDR3 is 15 residues. Germline values: CDR1 SNHLY, CDR2 FYNNEI. Between the trimmed V and J ends, which lost 4 bases and 3 bases, there was a span of 13 bases. The source material was PBMCs. This clonotype originated in a man in his thirties or forties with multiple sclerosis. V and J are TRBV2 and TRBJ2-1; D is perhaps TRBD1 (6 bases). The chain's CDR3 is CASSGGLAGYNEQFF. The CDR3 coding sequence is TGTGCCAGCAGTGGGGGGCTAGCCGGCTACAATGAGCAGTTCTTC.